This T cell receptor beta chain was sequenced for a study of cytomegalovirus exposure and HLA in healthy donors. On the study more broadly: There were fewer than 130 million unique TCR beta sequences, drawn from 200 million or so T cells, in an earlier analysis. Study-wide points: As a later analysis revealed, most CMV-associated TCR beta chains appeared HLA-restricted.

In germline, CDR1 is MNHNS, CDR2 SASEGT. The CDR3 extends over 13 amino acids. The ends were cut back, 8 bases at V and 8 bases at J, with 18 bases in the middle. PCR amplification relied on 60 Vbeta primers (plus 13 Jbeta primers). Here immunoSEQ multiplex PCR was the method, and the copy in TCRdb shows in-frame clones only, minus some. The repertoire holds 60,000 to 70,000 clones, with less than 75% as singletons. With regard to this clone: Its antigen is unidentified.

The TCR sequence derives from a man between 45 and 60 years old in good health and CMV-seropositive. The sample consisted of PBMCs. This chain connects TRBV6-1 to TRBJ1-2; D is undetermined. In nucleotides, the CDR3 is TGTGCCAGCCGCCCCGGACTTTCGGGAGGCTACACCTTC. Its protein product is CASRPGLSGGYTF.